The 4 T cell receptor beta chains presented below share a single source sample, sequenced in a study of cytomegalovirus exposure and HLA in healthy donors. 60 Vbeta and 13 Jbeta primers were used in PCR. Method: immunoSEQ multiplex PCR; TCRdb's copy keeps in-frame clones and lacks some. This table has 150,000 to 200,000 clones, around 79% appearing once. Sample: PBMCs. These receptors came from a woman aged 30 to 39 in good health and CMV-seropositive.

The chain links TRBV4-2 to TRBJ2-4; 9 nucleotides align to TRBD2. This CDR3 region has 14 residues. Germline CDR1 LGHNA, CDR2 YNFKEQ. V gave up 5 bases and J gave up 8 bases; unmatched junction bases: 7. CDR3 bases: TGTGCCAGCAGCACGGGACTAGCCGGTGACATTCAGTACTTC. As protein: CASSTGLAGDIQYF.

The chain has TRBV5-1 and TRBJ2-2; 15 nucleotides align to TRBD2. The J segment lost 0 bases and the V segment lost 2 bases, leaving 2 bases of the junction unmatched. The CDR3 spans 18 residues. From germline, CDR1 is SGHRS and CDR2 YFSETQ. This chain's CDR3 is CASSLGTSGRSNTGELFF. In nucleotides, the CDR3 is TGCGCCAGCAGCTTAGGGACTAGCGGGAGGTCGAACACCGGGGAGCTGTTTTTT.

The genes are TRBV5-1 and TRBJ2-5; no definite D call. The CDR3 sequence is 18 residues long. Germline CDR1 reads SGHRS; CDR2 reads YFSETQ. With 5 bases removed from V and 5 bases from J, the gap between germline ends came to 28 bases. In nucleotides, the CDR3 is TGCGCCAGCAGAGGCCAACCCATGCGGTCGAGTCTTTTGGAGACCCAGTACTTC. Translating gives CASRGQPMRSSLLETQYF.

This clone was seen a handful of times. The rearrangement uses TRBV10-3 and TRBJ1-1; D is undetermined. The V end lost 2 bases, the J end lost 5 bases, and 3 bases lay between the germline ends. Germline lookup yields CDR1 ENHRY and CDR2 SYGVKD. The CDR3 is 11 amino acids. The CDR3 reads CAISEHTEAFF. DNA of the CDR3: TGTGCCATCAGTGAGCATACTGAAGCTTTCTTT.